Each of the 7 T cell receptor beta chains below was sequenced from the same sample in a study of tumor-infiltrating lymphocytes in localized non-small cell lung cancer. Only in-frame clones appear in the TCRdb table, and some are missing; sequencing was by immunoSEQ multiplex PCR. This sample has around 25,000 clones, with 69% found just once. The specimen was lung tumor tissue. The source is a human donor with non-small cell lung cancer.

The V call is TRBV5-5, the J call TRBJ2-5, with 8 bases fitting TRBD2. Per the germline V gene, CDR1 is SGHKS and CDR2 is YYEKEE (reference sequence). This CDR3 spans 15 amino acids. Losses at the gene ends were 4 bases for V and 0 bases for J; bases not matched to a gene: 5. The CDR3 protein is CASSVGLAHQETQYF. In DNA form, the CDR3 reads TGTGCCAGCAGCGTCGGACTAGCTCACCAAGAGACCCAGTACTTC.

This clone appeared once. The chain couples TRBV11-2 to TRBJ2-1; 7 nucleotides match TRBD1. CDR3 length: 15 residues. Trimming cost V 0 bases and J 1 base; bases outside gene matches: 0. In germline, CDR1 is SGHAT, CDR2 FQNNGV. This CDR3 reads CASSLDRGSYNEQFF. The CDR3 DNA follows: TGTGCCAGCAGCTTAGACAGGGGGTCCTACAATGAGCAGTTCTTC.

The genes are TRBV30 and TRBJ2-7, with D perhaps TRBD1 or TRBD2 (5 bases each). V shed 0 bases and J shed 3 bases, with 9 bases lying between them. The CDR3 covers 13 residues. The germline CDR1 and CDR2 sequences are GTSNPN and SVGIG (reference sequence). In DNA, the CDR3 is TGTGCCTGGAGTGTGGGGGATGACTACGAGCAGTACTTC. Translating gives CAWSVGDDYEQYF.

The chain has TRBV11-2 and TRBJ1-4; D may be TRBD1 (5 bases). V was shortened by 4 bases and J by 2 bases, with 8 bases between the two germline ends. This CDR3 has 14 amino acids. Germline CDR1 and CDR2: SGHAT and FQNNGV. The CDR3 is CASSSGGTNEKLFF. The CDR3 DNA follows: TGTGCCAGCAGCTCGGGGGGGACTAATGAAAAACTGTTTTTT.

This clone showed up many times. The chain is built from TRBV6-1 and TRBJ2-2; possible D gene TRBD2, 5 bases. Germline CDR1 reads MNHNS; CDR2 reads SASEGT. V was shortened by 2 bases and J by 5 bases, with 12 bases between the two germline ends. CDR3 length: 15 residues. As DNA, the CDR3 is TGTGCCAGCAGTGAAAGCGGAGGTACGACCGGGGAGCTGTTTTTT. This sequence encodes CASSESGGTTGELFF.

J is TRBJ2-3 and V is TRBV5-1; 7 bases agree with TRBD2. Trimming cost V 3 bases and J 4 bases; bases outside gene matches: 8. The CDR3 runs 15 residues. The V gene's germline CDR1 is SGHRS and CDR2 YFSETQ. The CDR3 region is CASSSTGRFADTQYF. The CDR3 nucleotides are TGCGCCAGCAGCTCGACCGGGAGGTTCGCAGATACGCAGTATTTT. Full variable domain (outside the CDR3, taken from reference TRBV5-1 and TRBJ2-3): KAGVTQTPRYLIKTRGQQVTLSCSPISGHRSVSWYQQTPGQGLQFLFEYFSETQRNKGNFPGRFSGRQFSNSRSEMNVSTLELGDSALYLCASSSTGRFADTQYFGPGTRLTVL.

The chain has TRBV11-2 and TRBJ2-1; weak D call: TRBD1 (6 bases). The CDR3 extends over 13 amino acids. Deletions cut 4 bases from V and 11 bases from J, with 15 bases between. Looked up from germline, CDR1 is SGHAT and CDR2 is FQNNGV. As DNA, the CDR3 is TGTGCCAGCAGCTCATCGACAGGTTATAAGCAGTTCTTC. It is translated as CASSSSTGYKQFF.